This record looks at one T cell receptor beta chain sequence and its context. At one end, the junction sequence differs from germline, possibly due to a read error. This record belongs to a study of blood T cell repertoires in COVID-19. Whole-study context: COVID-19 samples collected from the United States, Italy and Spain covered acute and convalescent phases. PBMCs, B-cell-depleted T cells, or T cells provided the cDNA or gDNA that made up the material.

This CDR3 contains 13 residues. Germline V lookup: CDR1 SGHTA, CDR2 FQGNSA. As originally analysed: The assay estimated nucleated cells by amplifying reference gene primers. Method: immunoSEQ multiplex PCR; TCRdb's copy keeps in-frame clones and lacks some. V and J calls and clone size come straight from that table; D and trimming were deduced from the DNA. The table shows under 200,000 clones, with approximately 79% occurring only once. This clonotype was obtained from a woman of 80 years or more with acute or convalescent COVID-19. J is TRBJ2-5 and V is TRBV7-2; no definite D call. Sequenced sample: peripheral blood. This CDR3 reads CASSSHRVHSLNF. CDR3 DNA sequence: TGTGCCAGCAGCTCTCACCGAGTACACAGTTTGAACTTC. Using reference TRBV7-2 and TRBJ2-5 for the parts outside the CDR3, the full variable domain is GAGVSQSPSNKVTEKGKDVELRCDPISGHTALYWYRQSLGQGLEFLIYFQGNSAPDKSGLPSDRFSAERTGGSVSTLTIQRTQQEDSAVYLCASSSHRVHSLNFGPGTRLLVL.